The clone carrying this T cell receptor beta chain was recorded a few times. The data derive from a study of blood T cells in healthy people across ages. Next came a second PCR, run for about 6 to 11 cycles, which used a sample-barcoded 5' primer along with a J-beta primer mix. MiXCR was run by TCRdb on the 5' RACE reads, yielding one entry per CDR3 protein. In the table there are around 1,500,000 distinct CDR3 sequences, over 25% of which are singletons. This TCR was recovered from a young woman in good health. The sequenced sample consisted of blood.

The CDR3 protein is CASFSGRSYNEQFF. CDR3 nucleotides: TGTGCCAGCTTTTCGGGGCGCTCCTACAATGAGCAGTTCTTC. The chain uses TRBV12-3 or TRBV12-4 and TRBJ2-1; TRBD1 or TRBD2 may be the D gene (5 bases each). V was trimmed by 8 bases and J by 0 bases, leaving 11 bases between them. This CDR3 is 14 amino acids long.